This record covers a single TCR beta chain. Its antigen is as yet unknown. Germline CDR1 SQVTM, CDR2 ANQGSEA. Germline trimming cut 5 bases from V and 1 base from J; bases unmatched to any gene: 6. The CDR3 sequence is 14 residues long. This specimen belongs to a study of identical twins. Overall study findings and caveats: Monozygotic twins shared more out-of-frame TCR alpha than recombination models predicted. Findings came from cross-sectional statistics, without long-term follow-up of donors. One should note that invariant MAIT and iNKT cells could partly confound zero-insertion analyses. Excess sharing between twins was weaker in beta out-of-frame sequences.

TCRdb reprocessed the 5' RACE reads with MiXCR, giving one entry per CDR3 protein. The data show about 280,000 distinct CDR3 sequences, approximately 8% seen once. This same sample was also part of a study on yellow fever vaccine responses in identical twins.

This clonotype originated in a woman between 18 and 29 years old in good health. The chain carries TRBV29-1 and TRBJ2-7; TRBD2 aligns across 9 bases. Source material: memory (CD45RO+) T cells sorted from blood. The CDR3 loop is CSVSLSGRSYEQYF. For the CDR3, the DNA is TGCAGCGTTTCCCTTAGCGGGAGATCCTACGAGCAGTACTTC.